These T cell receptor beta chains were read from a single sample in a study of patients and donors after allogeneic stem cell transplantation. TCRdb ran MiXCR on the RT-PCR reads and lists one entry per CDR3 protein. The sample lists just under 20,000 distinct CDR3 sequences, about 5% occurring once. Material: blood, either unsorted or a sorted T cell fraction (not recorded which). These receptors came from a human donor who was either an allogeneic HSCT recipient or a stem cell or donor lymphocyte infusion donor (not recorded which). It is not recorded whose cells these are; they may come from a transplant donor. CDR3s include the opening cysteine and the closing phenylalanine or tryptophan. The order of the fields is clone size, V gene, J gene, D gene, CDR3 protein, CDR3 DNA. D genes are given only for firm matches. Only some rows state a clone size, as once, few, many or a class for expanded clones.

clone_size: many; v_call: TRBV7-8; j_call: TRBJ2-1; d_call: .; cdr3_aa: CASSLARDEQFF; cdr3_nt: TGTGCCAGCAGCTTAGCTCGTGATGAGCAGTTCTTC
clone_size: many; v_call: TRBV6-1; j_call: TRBJ1-1; d_call: TRBD1; cdr3_aa: CASSEPGRQGTPEAFF; cdr3_nt: TGTGCCAGCAGTGAACCGGGGCGACAGGGTACTCCTGAAGCTTTCTTT
clone_size: few; v_call: TRBV9; j_call: TRBJ1-3; d_call: .; cdr3_aa: CASSVALGGVGNTIYF; cdr3_nt: TGTGCCAGCAGCGTAGCGTTGGGGGGAGTTGGAAACACCATATATTTT
clone_size: many; v_call: TRBV20-1; j_call: TRBJ1-1; d_call: .; cdr3_aa: CSASSGEAGRSFF; cdr3_nt: TGCAGTGCTTCTTCGGGTGAAGCTGGGAGATCTTTCTTT
clone_size: large; v_call: TRBV25-1; j_call: TRBJ1-1; d_call: .; cdr3_aa: CASSFTRGVEAFF; cdr3_nt: TGTGCCAGCAGTTTTACCCGGGGGGTCGAAGCTTTCTTT
clone_size: many; v_call: TRBV5-1; j_call: TRBJ2-3; d_call: .; cdr3_aa: CASRRGNTDTQYF; cdr3_nt: TGCGCCAGCAGGAGGGGTAACACAGATACGCAGTATTTT
clone_size: .; v_call: TRBV19; j_call: TRBJ1-1; d_call: TRBD1; cdr3_aa: CATSGRDRGRAFF; cdr3_nt: TGTGCCACCTCGGGACGGGACAGGGGGAGGGCTTTCTTT
clone_size: .; v_call: TRBV24-1; j_call: TRBJ1-1; d_call: TRBD1; cdr3_aa: CATRRDRTGAFF; cdr3_nt: TGTGCCACCCGGAGGGACCGGACAGGAGCTTTCTTT
clone_size: few; v_call: TRBV19; j_call: TRBJ2-1; d_call: TRBD1; cdr3_aa: CASGQGGEQFF; cdr3_nt: TGTGCCAGTGGACAGGGCGGTGAGCAGTTCTTC
clone_size: many; v_call: TRBV18; j_call: TRBJ2-3; d_call: .; cdr3_aa: CASSPPGGTVTDTQYF; cdr3_nt: TGTGCCAGCTCACCACCGGGCGGGACAGTCACAGATACGCAGTATTTT
clone_size: many; v_call: TRBV30; j_call: TRBJ1-5; d_call: .; cdr3_aa: CAWSVERSLANQPQHF; cdr3_nt: TGTGCCTGGAGTGTGGAGAGATCTTTGGCAAATCAGCCCCAGCATTTT
clone_size: many; v_call: TRBV28; j_call: TRBJ2-3; d_call: .; cdr3_aa: CASSLFRDTQYF; cdr3_nt: TGTGCCAGCAGTTTATTTCGGGATACGCAGTATTTT
clone_size: many; v_call: TRBV5-6; j_call: TRBJ2-1; d_call: .; cdr3_aa: CASSPAPSPTSYNEQFF; cdr3_nt: TGTGCCAGCAGCCCCGCGCCTAGCCCGACCTCCTACAATGAGCAGTTCTTC
clone_size: few; v_call: TRBV20-1; j_call: TRBJ1-3; d_call: .; cdr3_aa: CSARDLRSSGNTIYF; cdr3_nt: TGCAGTGCTAGAGATTTGAGGAGCTCTGGAAACACCATATATTTT
clone_size: many; v_call: TRBV5-1; j_call: TRBJ1-1; d_call: TRBD1; cdr3_aa: CASSLFWGRQGATEAFF; cdr3_nt: TGCGCCAGCAGCTTGTTCTGGGGTAGGCAGGGGGCCACTGAAGCTTTCTTT